This T cell receptor (beta chain) derives from a study of shared T cell receptors in the human thymus. V lost 2 bases to trimming and J lost 1 base, with 14 bases between them. The CDR3 contains 16 residues. The V gene's germline CDR1 is SGDLS and CDR2 YYNGEE. TCRdb's copy holds only in-frame clones and misses some; the assay was immunoSEQ multiplex PCR. The sample carries a few hundred thousand clones, roughly 94% recorded once. Sequencing used thymocytes. The receptor was isolated from a human donor. The chain is built from TRBV9 and TRBJ2-3; no reliable D call. The CDR3 sequence is CASSVQCEVGTDTQYF. For the CDR3, the DNA is TGTGCCAGCAGCGTCCAGTGTGAGGTCGGCACAGATACGCAGTATTTT.